This T cell receptor (beta chain) came from a study of T cell clonotyping in hematopoietic cell transplantation. Notes on this clone: The antigen is not known.

Sequenced by immunoSEQ multiplex PCR; TCRdb stores in-frame clones only, minus some. The repertoire consists of tens of thousands of clones, with around 94% occurring once and the leading ten covering 0.85% to 0.9%. Germline CDR1 is SGHVS and CDR2 is FNYEAQ. Losses at the gene ends were 5 bases for V and 5 bases for J; bases not matched to a gene: 7. This CDR3 region has 14 residues. Study findings and constraints: CD4 and CD8 repertoire contributions could not be separated without sorting.

This receptor was taken from a woman aged 45-65 years in good health. Some clones in this sample may be carry-over from other donors' samples. The sample comprised peripheral blood mononuclear cells. This chain connects TRBV7-6 to TRBJ2-5; 8 bases line up with TRBD1. The CDR3 region has the DNA TGTGCCAGCAGCCCTGGACAGGGTGGGGAGACCCAGTACTTC. Translation: CASSPGQGGETQYF.